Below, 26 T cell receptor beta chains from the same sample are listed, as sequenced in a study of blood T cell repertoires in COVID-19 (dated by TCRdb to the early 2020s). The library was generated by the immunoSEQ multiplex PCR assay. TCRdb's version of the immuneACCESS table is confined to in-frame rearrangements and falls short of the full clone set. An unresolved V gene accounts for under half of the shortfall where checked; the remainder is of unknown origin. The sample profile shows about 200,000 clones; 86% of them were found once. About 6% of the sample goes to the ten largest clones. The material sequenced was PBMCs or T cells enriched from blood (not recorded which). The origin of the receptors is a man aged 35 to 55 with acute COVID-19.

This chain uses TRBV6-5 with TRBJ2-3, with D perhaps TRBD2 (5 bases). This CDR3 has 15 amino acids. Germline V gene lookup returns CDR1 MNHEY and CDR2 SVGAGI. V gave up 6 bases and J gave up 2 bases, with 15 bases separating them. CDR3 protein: CASRRTGPNTDTQYF. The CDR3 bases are TGTGCCAGCAGACGGACTGGACCCAACACAGATACGCAGTATTTT.

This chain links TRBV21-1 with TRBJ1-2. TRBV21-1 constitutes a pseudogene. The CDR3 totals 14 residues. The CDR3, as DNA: TGTGCCAGCAGCACTTGGGGGACTTTCTGCGGCTACACCTTC. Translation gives CASSTWGTFCGYTF.

DNA of the CDR3: TGTGCCAGCAGGCAGGCTAACTATGGCTACACCTTC. Its translation is CASRQANYGYTF. The chain carries TRBV27 and TRBJ1-2; no firm D call. V was shortened by 6 bases and J by 0 bases, with 5 bases between the two germline ends. The CDR3 extends over 12 amino acids. The germline V gene has CDR1 MNHEY and CDR2 SMNVEV (reference sequence).

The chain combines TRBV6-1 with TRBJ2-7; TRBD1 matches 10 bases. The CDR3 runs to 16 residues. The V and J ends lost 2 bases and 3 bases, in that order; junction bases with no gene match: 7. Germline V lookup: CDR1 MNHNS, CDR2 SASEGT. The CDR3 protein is CASSERPGTGVYEQYF. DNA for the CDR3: TGTGCCAGCAGTGAACGACCCGGGACAGGGGTCTACGAGCAGTACTTC.

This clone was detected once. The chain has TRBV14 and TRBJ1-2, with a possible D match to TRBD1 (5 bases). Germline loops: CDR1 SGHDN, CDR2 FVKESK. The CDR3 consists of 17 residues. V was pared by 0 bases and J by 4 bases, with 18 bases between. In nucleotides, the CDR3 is TGTGCCAGCAGCCAAGATGAACACCGGGACTACATCTATGGCTACACCTTC. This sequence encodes CASSQDEHRDYIYGYTF.

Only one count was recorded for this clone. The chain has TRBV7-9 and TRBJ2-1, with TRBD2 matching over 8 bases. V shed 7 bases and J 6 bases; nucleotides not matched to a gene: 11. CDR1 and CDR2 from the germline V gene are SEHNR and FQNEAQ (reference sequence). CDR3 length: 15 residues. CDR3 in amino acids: CASTRSGGQRNEQFF. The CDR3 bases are TGTGCCAGCACCCGATCGGGGGGGCAACGCAATGAGCAGTTCTTC.

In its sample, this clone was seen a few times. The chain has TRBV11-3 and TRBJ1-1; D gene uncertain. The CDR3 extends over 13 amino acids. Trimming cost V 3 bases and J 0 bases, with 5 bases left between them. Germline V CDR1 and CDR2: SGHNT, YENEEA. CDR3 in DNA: TGTGCCAGCAGCTTTCAGTTGAACACTGAAGCTTTCTTT. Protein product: CASSFQLNTEAFF.

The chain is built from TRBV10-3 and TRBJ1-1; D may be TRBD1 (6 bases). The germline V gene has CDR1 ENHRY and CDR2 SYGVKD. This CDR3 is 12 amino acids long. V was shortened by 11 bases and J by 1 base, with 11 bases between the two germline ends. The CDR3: CALPGQNTEAFF. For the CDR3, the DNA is TGTGCCTTACCGGGACAGAACACTGAAGCTTTCTTT.

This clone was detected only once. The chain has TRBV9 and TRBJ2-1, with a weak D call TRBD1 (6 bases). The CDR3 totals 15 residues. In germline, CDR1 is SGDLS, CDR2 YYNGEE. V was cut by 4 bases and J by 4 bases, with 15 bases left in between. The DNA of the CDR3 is TGTGCCAGCAGCCCTCTGGTAGGGGGTTACAATGAGCAGTTCTTC. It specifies CASSPLVGGYNEQFF.

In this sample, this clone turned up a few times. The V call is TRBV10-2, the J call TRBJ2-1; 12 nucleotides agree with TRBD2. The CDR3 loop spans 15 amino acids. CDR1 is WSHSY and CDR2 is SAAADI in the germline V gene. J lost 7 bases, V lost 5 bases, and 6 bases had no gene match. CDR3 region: CASSPGLAGRNEQFF. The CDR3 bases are TGCGCCAGCAGTCCCGGACTAGCGGGAAGGAATGAGCAGTTCTTC.

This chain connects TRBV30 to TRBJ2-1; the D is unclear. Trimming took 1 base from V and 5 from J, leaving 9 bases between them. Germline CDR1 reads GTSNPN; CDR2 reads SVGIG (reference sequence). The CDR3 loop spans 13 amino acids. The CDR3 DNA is TGTGCCTGGAGTGCAGGCGTCGACAATGAGCAGTTCTTC. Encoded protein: CAWSAGVDNEQFF.

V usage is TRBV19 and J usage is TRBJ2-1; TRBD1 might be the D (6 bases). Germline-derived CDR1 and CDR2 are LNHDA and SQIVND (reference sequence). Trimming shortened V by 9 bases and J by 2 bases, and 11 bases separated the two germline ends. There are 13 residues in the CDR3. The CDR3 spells CASAKGAYNEQFF. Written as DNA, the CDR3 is TGTGCCAGCGCCAAGGGGGCCTACAATGAGCAGTTCTTC.

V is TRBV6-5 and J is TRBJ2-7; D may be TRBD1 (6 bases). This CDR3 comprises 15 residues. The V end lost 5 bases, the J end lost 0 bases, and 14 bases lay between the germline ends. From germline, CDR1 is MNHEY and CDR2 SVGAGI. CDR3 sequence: CASSRTTGGSYEQYF. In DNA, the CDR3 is TGTGCCAGCAGTAGAACGACAGGAGGCTCCTACGAGCAGTACTTC.

The CDR3 spells CASSLSIQGVTEAFF. CDR3 DNA: TGTGCCAGCAGTTTATCGATCCAAGGAGTCACTGAAGCTTTCTTT. The chain combines TRBV27 with TRBJ1-1, with D unclear. V was trimmed by 0 bases and J by 4 bases, leaving 12 bases between them. The CDR3 totals 15 residues. The germline CDR1 and CDR2 sequences are MNHEY and SMNVEV (reference sequence).

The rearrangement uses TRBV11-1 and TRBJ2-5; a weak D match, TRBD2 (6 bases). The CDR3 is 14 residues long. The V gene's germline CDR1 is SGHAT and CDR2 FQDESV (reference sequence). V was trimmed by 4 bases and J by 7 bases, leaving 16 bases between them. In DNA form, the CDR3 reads TGTGCCAGCAGCTCGGGACTGGCGAAAGGGACCCAGTACTTC. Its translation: CASSSGLAKGTQYF.

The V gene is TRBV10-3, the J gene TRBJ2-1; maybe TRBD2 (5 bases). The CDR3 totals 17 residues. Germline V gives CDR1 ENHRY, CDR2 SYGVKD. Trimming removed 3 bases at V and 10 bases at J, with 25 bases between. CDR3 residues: CAISEGLRTTSPKEQFF. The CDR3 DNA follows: TGTGCCATCAGTGAAGGACTCCGCACAACCTCACCAAAGGAGCAGTTCTTC.

This chain's CDR3 is CASSPGLLVTGELFF. DNA of the CDR3: TGTGCCAGCAGCCCGGGACTCCTAGTGACCGGGGAGCTGTTTTTT. This rearrangement joins TRBV9 to TRBJ2-2, with D maybe TRBD2 (6 bases). Germline V gene lookup returns CDR1 SGDLS and CDR2 YYNGEE. The CDR3 covers 15 residues. Trimming left V 4 bases short and J 5 bases short, with 15 bases between.

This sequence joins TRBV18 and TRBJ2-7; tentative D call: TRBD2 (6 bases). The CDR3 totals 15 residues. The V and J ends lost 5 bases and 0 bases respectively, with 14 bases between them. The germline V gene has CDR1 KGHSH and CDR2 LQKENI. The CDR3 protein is CASSSGRGSSYEQYF. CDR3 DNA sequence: TGTGCCAGCTCATCCGGACGGGGGAGCTCCTACGAGCAGTACTTC.

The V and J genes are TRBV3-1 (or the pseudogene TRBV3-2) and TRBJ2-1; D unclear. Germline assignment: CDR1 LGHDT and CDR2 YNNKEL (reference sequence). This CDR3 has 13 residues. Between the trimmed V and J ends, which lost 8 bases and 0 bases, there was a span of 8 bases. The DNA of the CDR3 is TGTGCCAGCTTTCTAGGCTCCTACAATGAGCAGTTCTTC. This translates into CASFLGSYNEQFF.

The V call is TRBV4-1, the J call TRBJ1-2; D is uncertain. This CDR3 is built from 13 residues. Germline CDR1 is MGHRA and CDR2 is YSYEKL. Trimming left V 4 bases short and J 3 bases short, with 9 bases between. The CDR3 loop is CASSLGSDYGYTF. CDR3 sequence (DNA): TGCGCCAGCAGCCTCGGGTCCGACTATGGCTACACCTTC.

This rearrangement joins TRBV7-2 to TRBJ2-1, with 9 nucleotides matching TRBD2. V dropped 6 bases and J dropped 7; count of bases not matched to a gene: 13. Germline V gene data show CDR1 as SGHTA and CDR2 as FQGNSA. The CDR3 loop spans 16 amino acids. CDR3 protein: CASSWTLSGRGNEQFF. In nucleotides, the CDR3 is TGTGCCAGCAGTTGGACCCTTAGCGGGAGAGGAAATGAGCAGTTCTTC.

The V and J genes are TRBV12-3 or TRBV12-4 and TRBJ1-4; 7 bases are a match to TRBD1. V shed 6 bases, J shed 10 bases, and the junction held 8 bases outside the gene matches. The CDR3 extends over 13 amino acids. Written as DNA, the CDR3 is TGTGCCAGCAGACCGACGCCAGGGGGAAAACTGTTTTTT. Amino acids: CASRPTPGGKLFF.

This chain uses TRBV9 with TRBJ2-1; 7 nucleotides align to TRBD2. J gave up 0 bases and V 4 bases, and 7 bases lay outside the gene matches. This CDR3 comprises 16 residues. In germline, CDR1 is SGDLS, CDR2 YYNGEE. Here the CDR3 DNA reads TGTGCCAGCAGCCCCCCTGGCGGGAGCTCCTACAATGAGCAGTTCTTC. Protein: CASSPPGGSSYNEQFF.

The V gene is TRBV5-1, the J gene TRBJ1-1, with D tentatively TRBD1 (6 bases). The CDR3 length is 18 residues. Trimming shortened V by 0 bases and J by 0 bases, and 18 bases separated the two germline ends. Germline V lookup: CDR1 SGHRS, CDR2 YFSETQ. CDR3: CASSLEDLRGLMNTEAFF. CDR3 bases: TGCGCCAGCAGCTTGGAAGATTTGAGGGGGTTGATGAACACTGAAGCTTTCTTT.

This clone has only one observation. The CDR3 is CASSFGGDGGEAFF. CDR3 sequence (DNA): TGTGCCAGCAGCTTTGGAGGGGACGGGGGTGAAGCTTTCTTT. The chain is built from TRBV7-3 and TRBJ1-1, with D tentatively TRBD1 (5 bases). Germline CDR1 is SGHTA and CDR2 is FQGTGA. The V end was cut by 3 bases, the J end by 7 bases, with 15 bases between. The CDR3 contains 14 residues. Complete variable domain (other parts from reference TRBV7-3 and TRBJ1-1): GAGVSQTPSNKVTEKGKYVELRCDPISGHTALYWYRQSLGQGPEFLIYFQGTGAADDSGLPNDRFFAVRPEGSVSTLKIQRTERGDSAVYLCASSFGGDGGEAFFGQGTRLTVV.

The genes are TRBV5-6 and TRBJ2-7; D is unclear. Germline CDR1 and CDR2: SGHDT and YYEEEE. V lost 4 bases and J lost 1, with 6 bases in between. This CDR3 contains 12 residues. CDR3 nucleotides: TGTGCCAGCAGCCTAAAATCCTACGAGCAGTACTTC. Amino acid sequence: CASSLKSYEQYF.